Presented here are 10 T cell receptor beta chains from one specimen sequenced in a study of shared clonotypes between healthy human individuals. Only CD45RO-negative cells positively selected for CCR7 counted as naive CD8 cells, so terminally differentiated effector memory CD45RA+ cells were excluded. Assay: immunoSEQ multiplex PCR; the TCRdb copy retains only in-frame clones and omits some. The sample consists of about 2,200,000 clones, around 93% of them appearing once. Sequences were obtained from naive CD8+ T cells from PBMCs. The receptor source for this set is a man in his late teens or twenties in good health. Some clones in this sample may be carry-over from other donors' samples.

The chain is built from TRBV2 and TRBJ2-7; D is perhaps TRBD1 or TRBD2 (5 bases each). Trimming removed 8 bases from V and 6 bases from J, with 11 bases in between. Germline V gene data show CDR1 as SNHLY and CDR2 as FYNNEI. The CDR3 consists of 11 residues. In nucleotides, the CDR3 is TGTGCCAGCTGCTGGGACGTCGAGCAGTACTTC. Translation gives CASCWDVEQYF.

CDR3: CASRSLAAQETQYF. In nucleotides, the CDR3 is TGTGCCAGCAGAAGCCTAGCGGCCCAAGAGACCCAGTACTTC. The chain uses TRBV27 and TRBJ2-5, with 7 bases identical to TRBD2. This CDR3 is built from 14 residues. V lost 6 bases to trimming and J lost 1 base; unmatched junction nucleotides: 5. Germline-derived CDR1 and CDR2 are MNHEY and SMNVEV (reference sequence).

The CDR3 bases are TGTGCCAGCAGCGGCGGACAGTTGCATGGCTACACCTTC. This sequence encodes CASSGGQLHGYTF. The chain employs TRBV9 and TRBJ1-2, with D maybe TRBD1 (6 bases). V dropped 3 bases and J dropped 6 bases, with 12 bases sitting between them. Germline V gene data show CDR1 as SGDLS and CDR2 as YYNGEE. The CDR3 contains 13 residues.

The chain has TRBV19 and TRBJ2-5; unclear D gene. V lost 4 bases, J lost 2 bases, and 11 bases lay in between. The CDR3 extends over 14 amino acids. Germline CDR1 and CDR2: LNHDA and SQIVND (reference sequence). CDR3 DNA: TGTGCCAGTAGTACACAAGCAAGACAAGAGACCCAGTACTTC. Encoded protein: CASSTQARQETQYF.

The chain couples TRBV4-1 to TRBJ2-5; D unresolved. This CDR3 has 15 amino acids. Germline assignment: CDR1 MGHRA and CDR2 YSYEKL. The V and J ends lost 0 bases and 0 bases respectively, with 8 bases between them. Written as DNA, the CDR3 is TGCGCCAGCAGCCAAGATTGGGTGGACCAAGAGACCCAGTACTTC. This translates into CASSQDWVDQETQYF.

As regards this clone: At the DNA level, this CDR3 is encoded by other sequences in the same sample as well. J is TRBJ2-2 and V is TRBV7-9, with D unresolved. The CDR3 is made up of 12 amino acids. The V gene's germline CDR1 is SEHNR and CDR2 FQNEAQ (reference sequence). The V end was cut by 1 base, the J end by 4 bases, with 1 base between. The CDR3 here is CASSLGTGELFF. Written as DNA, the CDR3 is TGTGCCAGCAGCTTAGGCACCGGGGAGCTGTTTTTT.

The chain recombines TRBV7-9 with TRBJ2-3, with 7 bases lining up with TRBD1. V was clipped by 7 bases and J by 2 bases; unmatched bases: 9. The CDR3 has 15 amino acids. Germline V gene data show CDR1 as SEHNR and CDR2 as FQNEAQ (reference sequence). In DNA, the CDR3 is TGTGCCAGCACCCCCCCGGGACAGCACACAGATACGCAGTATTTT. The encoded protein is CASTPPGQHTDTQYF.

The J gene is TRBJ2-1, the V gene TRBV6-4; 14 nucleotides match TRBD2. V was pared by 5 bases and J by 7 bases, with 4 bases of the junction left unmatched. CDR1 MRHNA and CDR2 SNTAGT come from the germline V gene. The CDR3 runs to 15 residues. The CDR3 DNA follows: TGTGCCAGCAGTCGACTAGCGGGAGGGTGGAATGAGCAGTTCTTC. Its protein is CASSRLAGGWNEQFF.

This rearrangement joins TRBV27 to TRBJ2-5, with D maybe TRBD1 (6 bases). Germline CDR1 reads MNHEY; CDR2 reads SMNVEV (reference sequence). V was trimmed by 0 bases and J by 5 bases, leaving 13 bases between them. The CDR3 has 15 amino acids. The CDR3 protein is CASSLSVRGVETQYF. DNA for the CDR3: TGTGCCAGCAGTTTATCGGTCAGGGGTGTTGAGACCCAGTACTTC.

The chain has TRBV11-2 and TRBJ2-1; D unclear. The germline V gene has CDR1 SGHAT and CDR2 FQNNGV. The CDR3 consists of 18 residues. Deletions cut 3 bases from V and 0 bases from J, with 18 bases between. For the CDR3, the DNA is TGTGCCAGCAGCTTTTCCCCGGGCTCCTTAAGCTCCTACAATGAGCAGTTCTTC. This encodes CASSFSPGSLSSYNEQFF.